This T cell receptor (beta chain) came from a study of blood T cell repertoires in COVID-19. Sequencing used immunoSEQ multiplex PCR; TCRdb keeps in-frame clones, though not all of them. The profile shows hundreds of thousands of clones, approximately 80% of them singletons. This clone has only a few counts. The germline CDR1 and CDR2 sequences are MNHNY and SVGAGI (reference sequence). The V end lost 6 bases, the J end lost 8 bases, and 14 bases lay between the germline ends. This CDR3 contains 13 residues. This clonotype was sampled from a man between 40 and 49 years old who had been exposed to COVID-19. The sequenced sample consisted of PBMCs or T cells enriched from blood (not recorded which). This chain joins TRBV6-6 and TRBJ2-1, with D tentatively TRBD1 (5 bases). CDR3 region: CASRIQESDEQFF. The DNA for the CDR3 is TGTGCCAGCAGAATACAGGAGAGCGATGAGCAGTTCTTC.